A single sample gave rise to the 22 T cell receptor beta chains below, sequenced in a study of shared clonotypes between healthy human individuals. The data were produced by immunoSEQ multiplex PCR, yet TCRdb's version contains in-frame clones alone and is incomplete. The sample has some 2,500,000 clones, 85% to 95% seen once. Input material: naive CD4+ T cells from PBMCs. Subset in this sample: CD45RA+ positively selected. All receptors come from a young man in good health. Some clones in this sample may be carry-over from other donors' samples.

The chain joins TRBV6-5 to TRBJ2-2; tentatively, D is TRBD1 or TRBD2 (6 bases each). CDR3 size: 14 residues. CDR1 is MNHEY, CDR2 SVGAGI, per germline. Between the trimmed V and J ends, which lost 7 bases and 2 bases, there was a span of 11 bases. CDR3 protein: CASTMGGNTGELFF. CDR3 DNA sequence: TGTGCCAGCACGATGGGGGGCAACACCGGGGAGCTGTTTTTT.

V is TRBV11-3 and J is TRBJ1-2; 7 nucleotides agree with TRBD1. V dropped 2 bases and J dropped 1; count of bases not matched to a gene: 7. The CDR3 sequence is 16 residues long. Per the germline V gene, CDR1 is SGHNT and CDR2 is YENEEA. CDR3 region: CASSLTRQGGNYGYTF. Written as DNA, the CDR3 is TGTGCCAGCAGCTTAACCCGACAGGGTGGTAACTATGGCTACACCTTC. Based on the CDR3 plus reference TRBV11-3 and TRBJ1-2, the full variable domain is EAGVVQSPRYKIIEKKQPVAFWCNPISGHNTLYWYLQNLGQGPELLIRYENEEAVDDSQLPKDRFSAERLKGVDSTLKIQPAELGDSAVYLCASSLTRQGGNYGYTFGSGTRLTVV.

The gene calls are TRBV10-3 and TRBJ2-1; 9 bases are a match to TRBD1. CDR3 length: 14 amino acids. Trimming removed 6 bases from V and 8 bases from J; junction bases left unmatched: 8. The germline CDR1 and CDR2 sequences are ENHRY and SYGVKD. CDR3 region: CAISSTGGSDEQFF. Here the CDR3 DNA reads TGTGCCATCAGCAGTACAGGGGGCTCGGATGAGCAGTTCTTC.

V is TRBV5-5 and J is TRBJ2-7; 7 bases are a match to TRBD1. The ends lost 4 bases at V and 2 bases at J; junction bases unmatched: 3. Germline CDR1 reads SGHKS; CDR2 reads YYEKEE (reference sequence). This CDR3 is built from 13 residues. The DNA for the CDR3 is TGTGCCAGCAGCACAGGGGTAACCTACGAGCAGTACTTC. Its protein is CASSTGVTYEQYF.

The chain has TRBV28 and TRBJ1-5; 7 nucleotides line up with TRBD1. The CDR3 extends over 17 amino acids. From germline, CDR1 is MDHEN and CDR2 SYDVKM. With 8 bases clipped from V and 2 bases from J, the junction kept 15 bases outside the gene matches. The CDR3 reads CASLTGQFGFGNQPQHF. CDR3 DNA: TGTGCCAGCTTAACGGGACAGTTCGGATTTGGCAATCAGCCCCAGCATTTT.

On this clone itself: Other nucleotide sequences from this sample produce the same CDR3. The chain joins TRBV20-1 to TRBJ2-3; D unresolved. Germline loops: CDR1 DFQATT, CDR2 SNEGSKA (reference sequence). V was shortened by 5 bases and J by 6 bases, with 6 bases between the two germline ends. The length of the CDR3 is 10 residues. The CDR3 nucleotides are TGCAGTGCTGCCGGGGATACGCAGTATTTT. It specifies CSAAGDTQYF.

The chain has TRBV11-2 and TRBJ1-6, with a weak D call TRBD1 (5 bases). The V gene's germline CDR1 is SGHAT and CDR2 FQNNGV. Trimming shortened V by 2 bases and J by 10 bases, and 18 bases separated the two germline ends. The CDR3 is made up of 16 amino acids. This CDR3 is CASSLTQGGSISPLHF. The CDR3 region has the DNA TGTGCCAGCAGCTTAACGCAGGGTGGTTCGATATCACCCCTCCACTTT.

CDR3 in DNA: TGTGCCAGCAGCTCTAGCGGGAGGACCTACGAGCAGTACTTC. Translation: CASSSSGRTYEQYF. The J gene is TRBJ2-7, the V gene TRBV7-9, with 11 bases matching TRBD2. The CDR3 loop spans 14 amino acids. V was pared by 4 bases and J by 2 bases, with 1 base of the junction left unmatched. CDR1 is SEHNR and CDR2 is FQNEAQ in the germline V gene (reference sequence).

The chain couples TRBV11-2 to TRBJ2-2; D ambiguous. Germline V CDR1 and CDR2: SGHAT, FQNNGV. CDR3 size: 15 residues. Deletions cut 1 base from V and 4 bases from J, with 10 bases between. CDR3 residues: CASSLGGYFTGELFF. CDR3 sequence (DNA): TGTGCCAGCAGCTTAGGGGGTTATTTCACCGGGGAGCTGTTTTTT.

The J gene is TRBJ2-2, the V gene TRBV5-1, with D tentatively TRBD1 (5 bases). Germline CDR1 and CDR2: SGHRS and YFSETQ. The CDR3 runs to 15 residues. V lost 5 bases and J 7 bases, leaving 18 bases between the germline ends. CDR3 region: CASSGLRPQGGELFF. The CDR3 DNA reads TGCGCCAGCAGTGGGTTGCGACCTCAGGGCGGGGAGCTGTTTTTT.

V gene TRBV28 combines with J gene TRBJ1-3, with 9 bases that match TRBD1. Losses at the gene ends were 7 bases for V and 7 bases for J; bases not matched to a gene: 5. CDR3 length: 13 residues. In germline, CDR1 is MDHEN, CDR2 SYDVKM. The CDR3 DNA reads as TGTGCCAGCACGGAACAGGGGGCCAACACCATATATTTT. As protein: CASTEQGANTIYF.

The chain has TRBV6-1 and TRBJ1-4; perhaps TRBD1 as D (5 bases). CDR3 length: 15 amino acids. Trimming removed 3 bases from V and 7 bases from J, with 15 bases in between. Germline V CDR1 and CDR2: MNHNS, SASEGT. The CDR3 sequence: CASSEGPALLEKLFF. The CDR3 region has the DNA TGTGCCAGCAGTGAGGGGCCAGCTTTACTTGAAAAACTGTTTTTT.

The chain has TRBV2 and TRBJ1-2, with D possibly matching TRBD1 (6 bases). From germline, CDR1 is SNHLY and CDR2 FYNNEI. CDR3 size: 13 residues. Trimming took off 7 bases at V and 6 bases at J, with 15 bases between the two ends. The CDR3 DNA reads TGTGCCAGCACCGACGGGACAATAAATGGCTACACCTTC. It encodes CASTDGTINGYTF. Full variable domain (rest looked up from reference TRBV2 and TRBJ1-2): EPEVTQTPSHQVTQMGQEVILRCVPISNHLYFYWYRQILGQKVEFLVSFYNNEISEKSEIFDDQFSVERPDGSNFTLKIRSTKLEDSAMYFCASTDGTINGYTFGSGTRLTVV.

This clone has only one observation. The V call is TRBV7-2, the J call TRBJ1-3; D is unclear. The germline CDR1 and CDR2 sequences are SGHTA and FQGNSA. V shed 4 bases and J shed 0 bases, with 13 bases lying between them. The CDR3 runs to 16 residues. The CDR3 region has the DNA TGTGCCAGCAGCTCGTCGGACGCCCGCTCTGGAAACACCATATATTTT. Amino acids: CASSSSDARSGNTIYF.

Here the CDR3 reads CASSLPLGGASYEQYF. The CDR3 coding sequence is TGCGCCAGCAGCTTGCCACTAGGTGGGGCCTCTTACGAGCAGTACTTC. The chain combines TRBV5-1 with TRBJ2-7, with D tentatively TRBD1 or TRBD2 (5 bases each). CDR1 and CDR2 from the germline V gene are SGHRS and YFSETQ. This CDR3 contains 16 residues. The germline V and J ends were trimmed by 1 base and 4 bases, with 18 bases remaining between them. The complete variable domain, with remaining parts taken from reference TRBV5-1 and TRBJ2-7, reads KAGVTQTPRYLIKTRGQQVTLSCSPISGHRSVSWYQQTPGQGLQFLFEYFSETQRNKGNFPGRFSGRQFSNSRSEMNVSTLELGDSALYLCASSLPLGGASYEQYFGPGTRLTVT.

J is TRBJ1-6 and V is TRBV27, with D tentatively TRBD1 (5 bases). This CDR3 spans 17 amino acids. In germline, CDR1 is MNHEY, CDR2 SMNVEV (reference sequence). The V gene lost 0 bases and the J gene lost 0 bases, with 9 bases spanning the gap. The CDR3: CASSLSAGSSYNSPLHF. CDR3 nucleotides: TGTGCCAGCAGTTTATCGGCAGGGTCCTCCTATAATTCACCCCTCCACTTT.

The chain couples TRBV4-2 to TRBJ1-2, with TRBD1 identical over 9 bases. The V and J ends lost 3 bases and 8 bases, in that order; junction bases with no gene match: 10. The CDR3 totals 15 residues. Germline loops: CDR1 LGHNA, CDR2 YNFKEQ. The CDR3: CASSHPGQGVFGYTF. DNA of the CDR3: TGTGCCAGCAGCCATCCGGGACAGGGCGTATTCGGCTACACCTTC.

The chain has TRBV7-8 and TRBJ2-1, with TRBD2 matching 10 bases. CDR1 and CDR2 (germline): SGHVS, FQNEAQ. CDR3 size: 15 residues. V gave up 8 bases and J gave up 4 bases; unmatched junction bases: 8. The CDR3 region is CASSSGRGGYNEQFF. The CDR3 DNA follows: TGTGCCAGCTCCAGCGGGAGGGGGGGGTACAATGAGCAGTTCTTC.

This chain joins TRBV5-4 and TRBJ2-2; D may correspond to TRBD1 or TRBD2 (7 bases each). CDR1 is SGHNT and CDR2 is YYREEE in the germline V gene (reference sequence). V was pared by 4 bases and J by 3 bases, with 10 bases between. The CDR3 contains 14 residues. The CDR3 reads CASSGRGHTGELFF. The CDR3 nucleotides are TGTGCCAGCAGCGGGAGGGGGCACACCGGGGAGCTGTTTTTT.

Here the CDR3 reads CASSFGYSGTANSYEQYF. DNA of the CDR3: TGTGCCAGCAGTTTCGGATATTCCGGGACAGCAAACTCCTACGAGCAGTACTTC. The V call is TRBV28, the J call TRBJ2-7; TRBD1 aligns across 7 bases. J lost 0 bases, V lost 3 bases, and 14 bases had no gene match. CDR1 and CDR2 from the germline V gene are MDHEN and SYDVKM. The CDR3 contains 18 residues.

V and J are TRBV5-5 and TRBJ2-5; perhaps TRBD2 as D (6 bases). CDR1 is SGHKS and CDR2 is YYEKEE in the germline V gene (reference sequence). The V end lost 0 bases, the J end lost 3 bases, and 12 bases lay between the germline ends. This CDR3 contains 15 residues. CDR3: CASSLATGGEETQYF. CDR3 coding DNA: TGTGCCAGCAGCTTGGCCACTGGCGGGGAAGAGACCCAGTACTTC.

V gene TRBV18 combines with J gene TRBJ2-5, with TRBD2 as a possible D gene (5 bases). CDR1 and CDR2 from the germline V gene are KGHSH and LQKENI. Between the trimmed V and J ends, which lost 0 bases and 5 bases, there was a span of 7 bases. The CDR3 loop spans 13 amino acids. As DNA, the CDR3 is TGTGCCAGCTCACCACCAGTAGCGGAGACCCAGTACTTC. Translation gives CASSPPVAETQYF.